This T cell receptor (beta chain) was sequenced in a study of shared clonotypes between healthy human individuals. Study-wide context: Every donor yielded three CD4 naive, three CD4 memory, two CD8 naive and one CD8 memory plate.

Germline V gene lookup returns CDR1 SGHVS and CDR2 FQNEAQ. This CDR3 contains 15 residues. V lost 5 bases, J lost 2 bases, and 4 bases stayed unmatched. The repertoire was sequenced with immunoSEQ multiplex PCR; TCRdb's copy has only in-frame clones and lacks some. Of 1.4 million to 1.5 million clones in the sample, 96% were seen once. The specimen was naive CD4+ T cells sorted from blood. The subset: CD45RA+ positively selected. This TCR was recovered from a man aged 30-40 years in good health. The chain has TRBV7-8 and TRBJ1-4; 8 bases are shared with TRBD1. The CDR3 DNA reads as TGTGCCAGCAGCCTAGACAGGGGCACTAATGAAAAACTGTTTTTT. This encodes CASSLDRGTNEKLFF.